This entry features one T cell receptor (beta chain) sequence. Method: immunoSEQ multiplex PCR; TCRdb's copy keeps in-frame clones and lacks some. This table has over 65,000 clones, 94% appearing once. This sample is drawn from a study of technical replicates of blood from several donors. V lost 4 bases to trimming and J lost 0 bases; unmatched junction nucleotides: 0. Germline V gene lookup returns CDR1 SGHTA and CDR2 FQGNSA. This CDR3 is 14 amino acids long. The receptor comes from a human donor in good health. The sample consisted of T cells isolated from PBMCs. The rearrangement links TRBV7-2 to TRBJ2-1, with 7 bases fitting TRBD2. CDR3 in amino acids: CASSSGGSYNEQFF. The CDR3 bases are TGTGCCAGCAGCTCGGGGGGCTCCTACAATGAGCAGTTCTTC.